One sample yielded the 29 T cell receptor beta chains listed below, sequenced in a study of beta chain features in type 1 diabetes. Expressed TCRB transcripts got sequenced, as all isolated RNA was reverse transcribed. Measured with immunoSEQ multiplex PCR; TCRdb has only the in-frame clones, and not every one. The sample yields around 150,000 clones, 6.9% seen once. The source material was central memory CD4+ T cells from blood. Receptors originate from a woman aged 25 to 39 in good health.

This clone was seen a few times. J is TRBJ2-1 and V is TRBV28; 11 positions match TRBD2. The CDR3 is 16 amino acids. The germline CDR1 and CDR2 sequences are MDHEN and SYDVKM. J was trimmed by 7 bases and V by 5 bases; bases with no gene match: 10. CDR3 loop: CASSLLLAGDTNEQFF. The CDR3 region has the DNA TGTGCCAGCAGTCTGTTACTAGCGGGAGATACGAATGAGCAGTTCTTC.

This clone has a handful of counts. The V call is TRBV4-1, the J call TRBJ2-1, with 10 nucleotides matching TRBD2. The CDR3 runs 16 residues. Trimming removed 0 bases from V and 6 bases from J; junction bases left unmatched: 5. Germline V lookup: CDR1 MGHRA, CDR2 YSYEKL. CDR3 DNA sequence: TGCGCCAGCAGCCAAGACGTCAGCGGGAGGGCCAATGAGCAGTTCTTC. Translation gives CASSQDVSGRANEQFF.

The V gene is TRBV13, the J gene TRBJ2-2; 10 bases are shared with TRBD2. In germline, CDR1 is PRHDT, CDR2 FYEKMQ (reference sequence). The V segment lost 5 bases and the J segment 5 bases; nucleotides outside the gene matches: 5. This CDR3 is built from 15 residues. CDR3 coding DNA: TGTGCCAGCAGCCCTAGCGGGAGATATACCGGGGAGCTGTTTTTT. Translating gives CASSPSGRYTGELFF.

This clone was recorded a few times. The chain is built from TRBV7-3 and TRBJ2-5, with 7 bases matching TRBD2. This CDR3 has 13 amino acids. V was pared by 3 bases and J by 5 bases, with 3 bases of the junction left unmatched. CDR1 is SGHTA and CDR2 is FQGTGA in the germline V gene. The CDR3 nucleotides read TGTGCCAGCAGCTTTGCGGGAGAGGAGACCCAGTACTTC. Its protein is CASSFAGEETQYF.

This clone has a count of ten or more. The CDR3 loop reads CSVVGEGGNNEQFF. The CDR3 bases are TGCAGCGTTGTGGGGGAGGGGGGCAACAATGAGCAGTTCTTC. The chain has TRBV29-1 and TRBJ2-1, with D maybe TRBD2 (7 bases). The CDR3 has 14 amino acids. V was shortened by 4 bases and J by 5 bases, with 15 bases between the two germline ends. The germline CDR1 and CDR2 sequences are SQVTM and ANQGSEA.

This clone was picked up many times. The J gene is TRBJ2-2, the V gene TRBV23-1; D might be TRBD2 (6 bases). TRBV23-1 carries the ORF label, with uncertain function. This CDR3 is 16 amino acids long. Trimming removed 8 bases from V and 0 bases from J, with 16 bases in between. CDR3 coding DNA: TGCGCCAGCGGCGAGCTAGCGCATTCGAACACCGGGGAGCTGTTTTTT. This sequence encodes CASGELAHSNTGELFF.

The chain links TRBV5-6 to TRBJ1-1, with D possibly being TRBD1 (6 bases). V was trimmed by 4 bases and J by 4 bases, leaving 8 bases between them. CDR1 SGHDT and CDR2 YYEEEE come from the germline V gene. This CDR3 is built from 12 residues. The CDR3 bases are TGTGCCAGCAGCCAACAGGGCACTGAAGCTTTCTTT. This translates into CASSQQGTEAFF.

The V gene is TRBV27, the J gene TRBJ1-4, with TRBD1 matching 8 bases. Germline CDR1 reads MNHEY; CDR2 reads SMNVEV (reference sequence). Trimming at V came to 6 bases and at J to 3 bases, leaving 15 bases not matched to a gene. The CDR3 runs to 18 residues. The CDR3 here is CASSSSRLDRAANEKLFF. The CDR3 region has the DNA TGTGCCAGCAGCTCCAGCCGGTTGGACAGGGCGGCTAATGAAAAACTGTTTTTT.

This clone came up a few times. J is TRBJ1-1 and V is TRBV18; D might be TRBD1 (6 bases). CDR1 is KGHSH and CDR2 is LQKENI in the germline V gene. The CDR3 loop spans 15 amino acids. V lost 3 bases and J lost 10, with 21 bases in between. CDR3 coding DNA: TGTGCCAGCTCACCCCCCATGGGGGGGGCTGAGGTAGCTTTCTTT. Amino acids: CASSPPMGGAEVAFF.

This clone was recorded at least ten times. CDR3 residues: CASSPGGLADNEQFF. CDR3 nucleotide sequence: TGTGCCAGCAGCCCTGGGGGACTAGCCGACAATGAGCAGTTCTTC. The chain is built from TRBV4-2 and TRBJ2-1; 9 bases are shared with TRBD2. J lost 5 bases, V lost 4 bases, and 6 bases had no gene match. CDR3 length: 15 amino acids. CDR1 and CDR2 (germline): LGHNA, YNFKEQ.

This chain joins TRBV28 and TRBJ2-7; weak D call: TRBD1 (5 bases). The CDR3 runs to 15 residues. Germline V gene data show CDR1 as MDHEN and CDR2 as SYDVKM. V was trimmed by 4 bases and J by 3 bases, leaving 16 bases between them. The CDR3 loop is CASSSGPPTIYEQYF. The CDR3, as DNA: TGTGCCAGCAGTTCAGGGCCCCCCACTATCTACGAGCAGTACTTC.

The chain uses TRBV5-6 and TRBJ2-3, with 9 bases fitting TRBD2. V shed 7 bases, J shed 6 bases, and the junction held 9 bases outside the gene matches. Germline V CDR1 and CDR2: SGHDT, YYEEEE. The CDR3 is 14 residues long. The CDR3 region has the DNA TGTGCCAGCGCTCTCAGCGGGAGGAAGGATACGCAGTATTTT. Protein: CASALSGRKDTQYF.

This clone was seen a few times. The chain carries TRBV4-3 and TRBJ2-3; 9 bases match TRBD1. The CDR3 runs to 14 residues. V shed 4 bases and J 3 bases; nucleotides not matched to a gene: 2. Looked up from germline, CDR1 is LGHNA and CDR2 is YSLEER. CDR3 residues: CASSRTGVTDTQYF. The CDR3 DNA sequence: TGCGCCAGCAGCCGGACAGGGGTAACAGATACGCAGTATTTT.

This clone was seen more than once but under ten times. This chain uses TRBV19 with TRBJ1-1; a possible D gene is TRBD1 (6 bases). This CDR3 has 15 residues. With 4 bases removed from V and 1 base from J, the gap between germline ends came to 13 bases. Germline V CDR1 and CDR2: LNHDA, SQIVND (reference sequence). In DNA form, the CDR3 reads TGTGCCAGTAGTAAACCCCCGGACAGGAACACTGAAGCTTTCTTT. Its protein product is CASSKPPDRNTEAFF.

The sample holds a few counts of this clone. The chain is built from TRBV9 and TRBJ2-7, with D perhaps matching TRBD1 (5 bases). Trimming shortened V by 4 bases and J by 3 bases, and 14 bases separated the two germline ends. The CDR3 length is 14 residues. Germline CDR1 SGDLS, CDR2 YYNGEE. The CDR3 spells CASSPRQRGYEQYF. For the CDR3, the DNA is TGTGCCAGCAGCCCTCGACAAAGGGGCTACGAGCAGTACTTC.

The genes are TRBV5-4 and TRBJ1-3; D unresolved. V was trimmed by 4 bases and J by 6 bases, leaving 17 bases between them. Germline CDR1 and CDR2: SGHNT and YYREEE (reference sequence). CDR3 length: 15 amino acids. CDR3 amino acids: CASSPDFTGENTIYF. CDR3 nucleotides: TGTGCCAGCAGCCCGGACTTCACTGGGGAAAACACCATATATTTT.

The chain uses TRBV6-6 and TRBJ1-1; 11 bases are a match to TRBD1. Trimming took 6 bases from V and 10 from J; bases not matched to a gene: 7. The CDR3 contains 13 residues. Germline V gene sequence: CDR1 MNHNY, CDR2 SVGAGI (reference sequence). CDR3 DNA: TGTGCCAGCAGACAAGGGACAGGGGGACGAGCTTTCTTT. Its protein is CASRQGTGGRAFF.

J is TRBJ1-2 and V is TRBV6-5; no clear D gene. Trimming left V 6 bases short and J 0 bases short, with 8 bases between. Per germline, CDR1 MNHEY and CDR2 SVGAGI. The CDR3 is made up of 13 amino acids. CDR3 nucleotide sequence: TGTGCCAGCAGACCGACAACTAACTATGGCTACACCTTC. Amino acids: CASRPTTNYGYTF.

This rearrangement joins TRBV9 to TRBJ1-1, with D uncertain. CDR3 length: 15 residues. Trimming removed 2 bases from V and 1 base from J, with 12 bases in between. Germline V lookup: CDR1 SGDLS, CDR2 YYNGEE. The CDR3 protein is CASSVSVQANTEAFF. The CDR3 DNA follows: TGTGCCAGCAGCGTTAGTGTTCAGGCGAACACTGAAGCTTTCTTT.

Ten or more counts support this clone. V is TRBV7-2 and J is TRBJ2-7; tentatively, D is TRBD2 (6 bases). Germline-derived CDR1 and CDR2 are SGHTA and FQGNSA. The CDR3 runs 16 residues. V lost 0 bases and J lost 2, with 14 bases in between. CDR3 nucleotide sequence: TGTGCCAGCAGCTTAGCGCACGGGAGCCCTCCCTACGAGCAGTACTTC. Its protein product is CASSLAHGSPPYEQYF.

This clone was seen repeatedly, ten times or more. The CDR3 DNA follows: TGCAGCGTTGAAGATCCTAGCGGGACTGGGAACATTCAGTACTTC. Protein sequence: CSVEDPSGTGNIQYF. This sequence joins TRBV29-1 and TRBJ2-4; 9 bases line up with TRBD2. V was pared by 0 bases and J by 7 bases, with 7 bases of the junction left unmatched. Germline V gives CDR1 SQVTM, CDR2 ANQGSEA. The CDR3 loop spans 15 amino acids.

This clone was counted at least ten times. The rearrangement links TRBV29-1 to TRBJ2-1; 7 bases fit TRBD2. CDR3 length: 15 residues. The V gene's germline CDR1 is SQVTM and CDR2 ANQGSEA. The J segment lost 1 base and the V segment lost 7 bases, leaving 10 bases of the junction unmatched. CDR3 nucleotides: TGCAGCGCCCCGAGGGGCGGGAGTTCCTACAATGAGCAGTTCTTC. Its protein product is CSAPRGGSSYNEQFF.

This clone has more than one count but fewer than ten. The chain is built from TRBV7-3 and TRBJ2-5, with 7 bases lining up with TRBD1. V was pared by 0 bases and J by 4 bases, with 5 bases of the junction left unmatched. The germline gives CDR1 SGHTA, CDR2 FQGTGA. This CDR3 has 15 residues. The chain's CDR3 is CASSLTGGPPETQYF. CDR3 DNA: TGTGCCAGCAGCTTAACAGGGGGCCCGCCAGAGACCCAGTACTTC.

The V and J genes are TRBV6-6 and TRBJ2-5; 10 bases match TRBD2. The CDR3 runs 14 residues. The V segment lost 6 bases and the J segment 2 bases; nucleotides outside the gene matches: 3. Germline loops: CDR1 MNHNY, CDR2 SVGAGI (reference sequence). CDR3 in DNA: TGTGCCAGCAGCCTAGCGGGAGTACAAGAGACCCAGTACTTC. It yields the protein CASSLAGVQETQYF.

In this sample, this clone turned up a few times. J is TRBJ2-3 and V is TRBV11-2; perhaps TRBD2 as D (6 bases). The V gene lost 6 bases and the J gene lost 3 bases, with 16 bases spanning the gap. The CDR3 spans 15 residues. Germline lookup yields CDR1 SGHAT and CDR2 FQNNGV. The CDR3 sequence is CASRMTRLKTDTQYF. The CDR3 DNA follows: TGTGCCAGCAGGATGACTAGGCTAAAAACAGATACGCAGTATTTT.

This clone was recorded a few times. CDR3 nucleotides: TGTGCCAGCAGCCCCACCCCACGGATAGGGAGGTACCAAGAGACCCAGTACTTC. This codes for CASSPTPRIGRYQETQYF. V gene TRBV9 combines with J gene TRBJ2-5, with D tentatively TRBD2 (6 bases). V was shortened by 4 bases and J by 0 bases, with 22 bases between the two germline ends. Per germline, CDR1 SGDLS and CDR2 YYNGEE. The CDR3 runs 18 residues.

This clone appeared a few times. The chain is built from TRBV28 and TRBJ1-5; 7 bases are shared with TRBD1. This CDR3 has 16 residues. Germline CDR1 and CDR2: MDHEN and SYDVKM. Germline trimming cut 7 bases from V and 1 base from J; bases unmatched to any gene: 10. The DNA for the CDR3 is TGTGCCAGCAAACGACAGGGTGGAGGCAGCAATCAGCCCCAGCATTTT. It codes for CASKRQGGGSNQPQHF.

In its sample, this clone was seen a few times. The genes are TRBV5-1 and TRBJ1-2; 12 nucleotides line up with TRBD1. J gave up 7 bases and V 7 bases, and 11 bases lay outside the gene matches. CDR1 and CDR2 from the germline V gene are SGHRS and YFSETQ. The CDR3 sequence is 15 residues long. CDR3: CASSPPGTGGSGYTF. CDR3 nucleotides: TGCGCCAGCTCCCCCCCTGGGACAGGGGGCTCTGGCTACACCTTC.

The chain is built from TRBV28 and TRBJ1-1; a possible D gene is TRBD1 (5 bases). Trimming pared 5 bases from V and 5 bases from J, leaving 18 bases between. The germline CDR1 and CDR2 sequences are MDHEN and SYDVKM. CDR3 size: 15 residues. The CDR3 loop reads CASSRGGEAGTEAFF. In DNA form, the CDR3 reads TGTGCCAGCAGTAGGGGAGGGGAGGCGGGGACTGAAGCTTTCTTT.